This T cell receptor beta chain emerged from a study of beta chain features in type 1 diabetes. Study background: When patients were set against healthy donors, age, gender and cell yields were similar.

This clone came up a few times. Trimming shortened V by 5 bases and J by 2 bases, and 9 bases separated the two germline ends. The CDR3 consists of 13 residues. Looked up from germline, CDR1 is SGHAT and CDR2 is FQDESV (reference sequence). Every bit of the isolated RNA underwent reverse transcription, so sequencing read expressed TCRB transcripts. Sequenced by immunoSEQ multiplex PCR; TCRdb stores in-frame clones only, minus some. There are under 550,000 clones in the sample; about an eighth occur only once, and over 0.04% lies in the top ten. The source is a woman in her late teens or twenties in good health. Sequencing was done on a sample of naive CD4+ T cells from blood. The chain links TRBV11-1 to TRBJ1-2, with D uncertain. The CDR3 here is CASSPDSNYGYTF. As DNA, the CDR3 is TGTGCCAGCAGCCCCGATTCGAACTATGGCTACACCTTC.